This T cell receptor (beta chain) stems from a study of T-cell memory formation after mild COVID-19. The germline V gene has CDR1 SGHTA and CDR2 FQGNSA. This CDR3 has 14 amino acids. The V and J ends lost 8 bases and 3 bases respectively, with 15 bases between them. On this clonotype itself: Its antigen is not identified.

Findings of the study overall: Largely, contracting CD4+ clones fell within CM and EM, and contracting CD8+ clones within EMRA. SARS-CoV-2 specificity was not confirmed for second-wave clones peaking on day 37. Later expanders leaned toward CD4+, whereas clones contracting from day 15 to 85 were balanced CD4/CD8. The appearance of some responding clones in pre-infection memory suggested that cross-reactive memory joined.

TCRdb analysed the 5' RACE reads with MiXCR anew, one entry per CDR3 protein. The table includes roughly 150,000 distinct CDR3 sequences, 10% to 15% detected once. V usage is TRBV7-2 and J usage is TRBJ2-3; D is possibly TRBD2 (6 bases). This sequence was found in a man between 18 and 35 years old who had mild COVID-19 (a few samples of this study predate the infection). Cell type and time point are not known. Sequences were obtained from PBMCs or a T cell subset sorted from them (not recorded which). CDR3: CASHLTRWTDTQYF. The CDR3 DNA reads TGTGCCAGCCACCTGACTAGGTGGACAGATACGCAGTATTTT.